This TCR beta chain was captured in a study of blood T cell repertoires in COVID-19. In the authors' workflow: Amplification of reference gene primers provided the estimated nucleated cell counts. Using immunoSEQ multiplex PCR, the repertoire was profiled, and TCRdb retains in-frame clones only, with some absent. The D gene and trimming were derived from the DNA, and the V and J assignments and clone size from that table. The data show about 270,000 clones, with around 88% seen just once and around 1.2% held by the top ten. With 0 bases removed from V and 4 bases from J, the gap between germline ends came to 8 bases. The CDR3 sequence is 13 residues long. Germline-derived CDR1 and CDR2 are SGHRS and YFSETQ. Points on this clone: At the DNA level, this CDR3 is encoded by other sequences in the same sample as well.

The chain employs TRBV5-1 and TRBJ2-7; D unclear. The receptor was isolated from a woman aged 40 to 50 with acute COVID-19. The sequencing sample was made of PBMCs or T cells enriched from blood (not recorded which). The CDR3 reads CASSLGGPYEQYF. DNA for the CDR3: TGCGCCAGCAGCTTGGGCGGCCCATACGAGCAGTACTTC.